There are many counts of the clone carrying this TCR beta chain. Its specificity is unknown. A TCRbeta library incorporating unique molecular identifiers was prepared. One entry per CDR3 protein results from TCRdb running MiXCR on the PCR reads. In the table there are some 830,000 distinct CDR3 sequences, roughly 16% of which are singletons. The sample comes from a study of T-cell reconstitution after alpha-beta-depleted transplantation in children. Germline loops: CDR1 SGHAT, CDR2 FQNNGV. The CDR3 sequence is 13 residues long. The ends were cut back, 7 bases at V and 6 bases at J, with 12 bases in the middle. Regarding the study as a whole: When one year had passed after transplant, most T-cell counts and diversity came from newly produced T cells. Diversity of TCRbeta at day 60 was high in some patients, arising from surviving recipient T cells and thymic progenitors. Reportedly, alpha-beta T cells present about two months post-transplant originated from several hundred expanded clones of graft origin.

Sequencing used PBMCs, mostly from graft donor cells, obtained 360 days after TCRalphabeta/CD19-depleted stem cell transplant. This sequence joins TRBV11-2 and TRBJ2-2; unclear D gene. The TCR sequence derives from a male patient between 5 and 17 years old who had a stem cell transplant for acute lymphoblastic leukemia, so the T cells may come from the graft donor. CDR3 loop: CASTAVRAGELFF. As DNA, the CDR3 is TGTGCCAGCACCGCAGTACGGGCCGGGGAGCTGTTTTTT.